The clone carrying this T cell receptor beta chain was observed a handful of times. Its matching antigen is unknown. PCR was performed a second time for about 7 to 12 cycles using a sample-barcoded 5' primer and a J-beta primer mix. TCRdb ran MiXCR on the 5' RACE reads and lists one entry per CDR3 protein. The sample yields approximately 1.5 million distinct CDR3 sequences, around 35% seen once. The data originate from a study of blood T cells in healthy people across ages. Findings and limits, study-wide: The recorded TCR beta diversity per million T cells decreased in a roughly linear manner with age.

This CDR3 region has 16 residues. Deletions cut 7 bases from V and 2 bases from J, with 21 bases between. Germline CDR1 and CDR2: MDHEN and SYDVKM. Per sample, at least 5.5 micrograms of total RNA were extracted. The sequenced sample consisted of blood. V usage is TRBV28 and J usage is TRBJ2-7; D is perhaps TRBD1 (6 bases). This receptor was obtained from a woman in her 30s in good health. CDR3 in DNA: TGTGCCAGCAACGATCAAAACAGGGTTCAGACCTACGAGCAGTACTTC. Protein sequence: CASNDQNRVQTYEQYF.